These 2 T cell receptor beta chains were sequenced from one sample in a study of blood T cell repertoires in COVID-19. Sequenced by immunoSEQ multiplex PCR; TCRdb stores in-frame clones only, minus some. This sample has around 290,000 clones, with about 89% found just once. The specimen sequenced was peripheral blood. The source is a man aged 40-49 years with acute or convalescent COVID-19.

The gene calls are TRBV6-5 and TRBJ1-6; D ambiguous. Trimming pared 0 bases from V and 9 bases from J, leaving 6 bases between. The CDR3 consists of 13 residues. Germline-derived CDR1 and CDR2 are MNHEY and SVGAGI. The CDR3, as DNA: TGTGCCAGCAGTTACTCTGCGGGTTCACCCCTCCACTTT. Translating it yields CASSYSAGSPLHF.

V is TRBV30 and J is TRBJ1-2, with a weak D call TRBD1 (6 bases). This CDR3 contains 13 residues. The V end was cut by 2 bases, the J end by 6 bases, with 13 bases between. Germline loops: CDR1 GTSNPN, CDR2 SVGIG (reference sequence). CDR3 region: CAWSLGPGDGYTF. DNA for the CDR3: TGTGCCTGGAGTCTAGGGCCAGGGGATGGCTACACCTTC.